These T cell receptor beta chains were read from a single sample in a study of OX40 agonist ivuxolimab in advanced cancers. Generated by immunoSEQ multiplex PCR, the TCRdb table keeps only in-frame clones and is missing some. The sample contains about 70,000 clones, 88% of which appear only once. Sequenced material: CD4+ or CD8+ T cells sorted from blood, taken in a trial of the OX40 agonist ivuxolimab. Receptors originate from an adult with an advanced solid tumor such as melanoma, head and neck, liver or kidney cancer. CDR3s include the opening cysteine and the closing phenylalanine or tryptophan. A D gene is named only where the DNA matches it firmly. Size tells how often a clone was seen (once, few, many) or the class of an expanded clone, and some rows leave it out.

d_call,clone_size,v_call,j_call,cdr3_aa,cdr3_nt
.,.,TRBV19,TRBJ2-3,CASSPVEGTDTQYF,TGTGCCAGTAGCCCGGTAGAAGGCACAGATACGCAGTATTTT
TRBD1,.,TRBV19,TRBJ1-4,CASSISGTVTNEKLFF,TGTGCCAGTAGTATTTCCGGGACAGTTACGAATGAAAAACTGTTTTTT
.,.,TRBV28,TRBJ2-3,CASSPSSTDTQYF,TGTGCCAGCAGCCCCAGTAGCACAGATACGCAGTATTTT
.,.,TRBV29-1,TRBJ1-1,CSVDVGAEAFF,TGCAGCGTTGACGTGGGGGCTGAAGCTTTCTTT
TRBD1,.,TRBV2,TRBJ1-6,CASSGQYNSPLHF,TGTGCCAGTTCGGGACAGTATAATTCACCCCTCCACTTT
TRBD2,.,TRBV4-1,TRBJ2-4,CASSLESTSGRADIQYF,TGCGCCAGCAGCCTTGAATCGACTAGCGGGAGGGCCGACATTCAGTACTTC
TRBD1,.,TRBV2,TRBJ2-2,CASWTQGAGTGELFF,TGTGCCAGCTGGACGCAGGGGGCTGGCACCGGGGAGCTGTTTTTT
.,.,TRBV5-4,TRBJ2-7,CATGQAVSYEQYF,TGTGCCACGGGGCAGGCTGTATCCTACGAGCAGTACTTC
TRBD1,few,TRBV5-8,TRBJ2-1,CASSRQGADNEQFF,TGTGCCAGCAGCCGCCAGGGGGCGGACAATGAGCAGTTCTTC
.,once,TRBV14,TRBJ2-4,CASSSRREAKNIQYF,TGTGCCAGCAGCTCGAGGAGGGAGGCCAAAAACATTCAGTACTTC
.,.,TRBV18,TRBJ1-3,CASSPTAQAGHTIYF,TGTGCCAGCTCACCCACTGCACAGGCTGGCCACACCATATATTTT
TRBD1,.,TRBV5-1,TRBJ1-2,CASSLGQGYYGYTF,TGCGCCAGCAGCTTGGGACAGGGTTACTATGGCTACACCTTC
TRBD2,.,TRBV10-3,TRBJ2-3,CAASGTSGRIDTQYF,TGTGCCGCATCCGGGACTAGCGGGAGAATAGATACGCAGTATTTT
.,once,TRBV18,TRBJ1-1,CASSPQPSTGSVTEAFF,TGTGCCAGCTCACCCCAACCTTCGACAGGTAGTGTAACTGAAGCTTTCTTT
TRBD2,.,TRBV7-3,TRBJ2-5,CASSLQGGRETQYF,TGTGCCAGCAGCTTGCAGGGAGGGCGAGAGACCCAGTACTTC
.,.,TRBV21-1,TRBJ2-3,CASSKVIRVQTDTQYF,TGTGCCAGCAGCAAAGTGATAAGGGTTCAGACAGATACGCAGTATTTT
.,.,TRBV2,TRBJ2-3,CASNPGVTDTQYF,TGTGCCAGCAACCCAGGAGTCACAGATACGCAGTATTTT
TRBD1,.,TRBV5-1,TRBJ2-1,CASRIRDRTHREQFF,TGCGCCAGCAGGATCCGGGACAGGACCCACCGTGAGCAGTTCTTC
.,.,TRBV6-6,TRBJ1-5,CASSDNRDNQPQHF,TGTGCCAGCAGTGACAACAGGGACAATCAGCCCCAGCATTTT
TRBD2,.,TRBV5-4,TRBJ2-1,CASSVGLVIGNEQFF,TGTGCCAGCAGCGTGGGACTAGTGATCGGGAATGAGCAGTTCTTC
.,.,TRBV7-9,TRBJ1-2,CAGGGSRSYAGYTF,TGTGCAGGGGGGGGGTCCAGGTCGTATGCCGGCTACACCTTC
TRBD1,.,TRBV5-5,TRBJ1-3,CASSVDRAGNTIYF,TGTGCCAGCAGCGTGGACAGGGCTGGAAACACCATATATTTT
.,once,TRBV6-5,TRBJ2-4,CASSSAEAKNIQYF,TGTGCCAGCAGTTCTGCAGAAGCCAAAAACATTCAGTACTTC
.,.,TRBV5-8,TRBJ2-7,CASSLGGPPVEQYF,TGTGCCAGCAGCCTAGGAGGGCCGCCGGTCGAGCAGTACTTC
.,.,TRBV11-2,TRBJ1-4,CASSPPTGEKLFF,TGTGCCAGCAGCCCTCCGACAGGTGAAAAACTGTTTTTT
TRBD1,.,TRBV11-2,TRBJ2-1,CASSFKQGANEQFF,TGTGCCAGCAGCTTCAAACAGGGGGCGAATGAGCAGTTCTTC
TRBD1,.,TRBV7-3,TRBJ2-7,CASSPTGGSYEQYF,TGTGCCAGCAGCCCGACAGGGGGCTCGTACGAGCAGTACTTC
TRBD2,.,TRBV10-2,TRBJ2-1,CASSESRTSVSSYNEQFF,TGCGCCAGCAGTGAGTCGAGGACTAGCGTTAGCTCCTACAATGAGCAGTTCTTC